The rows below give T cell receptor beta chains drawn from one sample of a study of regulatory T cells in long-lasting Graves disease. TCRdb re-called the multiplex PCR reads through MiXCR, storing one row per CDR3 protein. The data contain over 650,000 distinct CDR3 sequences, 25% to 35% of them singletons. Sequences were derived from peripheral blood mononuclear cells (PBMCs), sampled when the disease was refractory, from a patient treated with antithyroid drugs. These receptors originate from a female donor with Graves disease. CDR3s include the opening cysteine and the closing phenylalanine or tryptophan. Fields, in order: clone size, J gene, D gene, V gene, CDR3 DNA, CDR3 protein. D genes are given only for firm matches. Not every row has a clone size; where given, it reads once, few, many or a size class.

. | TRBJ2-7 | . | TRBV6-2/TRBV6-3 | TGTGCCAGCAGTTACCTAAGCTCCTACGAGCAGTACTTC | CASSYLSSYEQYF
. | TRBJ1-1 | TRBD1 | TRBV20-1 | TGCAGTGCTAGTCGAGACAGGGGGTTCACTGAAGCTTTCTTT | CSASRDRGFTEAFF
few | TRBJ2-5 | TRBD2 | TRBV9 | TGTGCCAGCAGCCAAAGCGGGGGGGAGGGAGAGACCCAGTACTTC | CASSQSGGEGETQYF
many | TRBJ2-5 | . | TRBV5-6 | TGTGCCAGCAGCTTGAGGGGTGGGGAGACCCAGTACTTC | CASSLRGGETQYF
. | TRBJ1-2 | . | TRBV5-1 | TGCGCCAGCAGCTCCGGGTATTATGGCTACACCTTC | CASSSGYYGYTF
many | TRBJ1-3 | . | TRBV28 | TGTGCCAGCAGAGCGGGGGGCTCTGGAAACACCATATATTTT | CASRAGGSGNTIYF
. | TRBJ1-5 | . | TRBV24-1 | TGTGCCACCAGTGGGGGGTACAATCAGCCCCAGCATTTT | CATSGGYNQPQHF
many | TRBJ2-5 | TRBD1 | TRBV2 | TGTGCCAGCAGCCCCGGGGAACAGGGGGTCTGGGAGACCCAGTACTTC | CASSPGEQGVWETQYF
few | TRBJ2-1 | TRBD2 | TRBV13 | TGTGCCAGCAGCGGCCATAGCGGGGCTTCCTACAATGAGCAGTTCTTC | CASSGHSGASYNEQFF
few | TRBJ2-7 | . | TRBV12-3/TRBV12-4 | TGTGCCAGCAGCCCGCAGGGGTTGGACGAGCAGTACTTC | CASSPQGLDEQYF
. | TRBJ1-1 | . | TRBV7-9 | TGTGCCAGCAAAATAATCCAGGGAACGAACACTGAAGCTTTCTTT | CASKIIQGTNTEAFF
. | TRBJ2-7 | . | TRBV30 | TGTGCCTGGAGTGTAAGGGGGGGCGCCGAGCAGTACTTC | CAWSVRGGAEQYF
. | TRBJ1-1 | . | TRBV5-1 | TGCGCCAGCAGCACAAACAGGGACACTGAAGCTTTCTTT | CASSTNRDTEAFF
few | TRBJ1-1 | . | TRBV29-1 | TGCAGCGTTTGGGGGGGCCAAACTAACACTGAAGCTTTCTTT | CSVWGGQTNTEAFF
many | TRBJ1-2 | . | TRBV5-1 | TGCGCCAGCAGCTTCGACGGGTATGGCTACACCTTC | CASSFDGYGYTF
. | TRBJ2-7 | TRBD1 | TRBV6-1 | TGTGCCAGCAGGGGACAGGGGGCGGCCCCCTACGAGCAGTACTTC | CASRGQGAAPYEQYF
. | TRBJ2-7 | . | TRBV18 | TGTGCCAGCTCACCTTCCTCTTCCTACGAGCAGTACTTC | CASSPSSSYEQYF
many | TRBJ1-2 | . | TRBV2 | TGTGCCAGCAGTGAAGCGAGGGGCTATGGCTACACCTTC | CASSEARGYGYTF
few | TRBJ1-2 | . | TRBV6-1 | TGTGCCAGCAGTGAAGCATGGGGTGAGGATGGCTACACCTTC | CASSEAWGEDGYTF
few | TRBJ1-1 | . | TRBV18 | TGTGCCAGCTCACCACCGGGGGGGTGGGCCACTGAAGCTTTCTTT | CASSPPGGWATEAFF
few | TRBJ1-5 | TRBD1 | TRBV27 | TGTGCCAGCAGTTTCGACAGGGGAATTCAGCCCCAGCATTTT | CASSFDRGIQPQHF
few | TRBJ1-1 | . | TRBV5-6 | TGTGCCAGCACCCGCTGGAACACTGAAGCTTTCTTT | CASTRWNTEAFF
many | TRBJ1-2 | TRBD1 | TRBV7-9 | TGTGCCAGCAGCTTATCGGGACAGGGGGCAAGTGATGGCTACACCTTC | CASSLSGQGASDGYTF
many | TRBJ1-4 | . | TRBV6-1 | TGTGCCAGCACCTTCTACGCAACTAATGAAAAACTGTTTTTT | CASTFYATNEKLFF
. | TRBJ2-2 | . | TRBV5-1 | TGCGCCAGCAGCTTGGCAGGGACCTACCCAAAGAACACCGGGGAGCTGTTTTTT | CASSLAGTYPKNTGELFF
. | TRBJ1-1 | . | TRBV19 | TGTGCCAGTAGTTTGAATCCGGGACGAAGGAACACTGAAGCTTTCTTT | CASSLNPGRRNTEAFF
. | TRBJ1-5 | . | TRBV28 | TGTGCCAGCGAAGGGTGGGGAAGCAATCAGCCCCAGCATTTT | CASEGWGSNQPQHF
many | TRBJ1-2 | . | TRBV11-2 | TGTGCCAGCAGCTACCGGGGGGAGGCGGTCTATGGCTACACCTTC | CASSYRGEAVYGYTF
many | TRBJ1-2 | . | TRBV2 | TGTGCCAGCATCCCCCGCGCTTTAGGCTACACCTTC | CASIPRALGYTF
. | TRBJ2-3 | . | TRBV10-3 | TGTGCCACGCAGGGGCCTAGCGGTGGCACAGATACGCAGTATTTT | CATQGPSGGTDTQYF
few | TRBJ2-7 | . | TRBV7-9 | TGTGCCAGCAGCTTAGGAGGGCTGGGGGGCTACGAGCAGTACTTC | CASSLGGLGGYEQYF
. | TRBJ1-5 | . | TRBV3-1 | TGTGCCAGCAGCCAAGATGGGGGATACGGCAATCAGCCCCAGCATTTT | CASSQDGGYGNQPQHF
many | TRBJ1-1 | . | TRBV6-5 | TGTGCCAGCAGTTATCGGACAGCGAACACTGAAGCTTTCTTT | CASSYRTANTEAFF
. | TRBJ1-6 | . | TRBV27 | TGTGCCAGCAGTTGGGCCGGGCCAGGGGAAGTTCGGAATTCACCCCTCCACTTT | CASSWAGPGEVRNSPLHF
. | TRBJ2-5 | . | TRBV7-3 | TGTGCCAGCAGCCTCATGGGGGGCCTATCGGAGACCCAGTACTTC | CASSLMGGLSETQYF
. | TRBJ1-2 | . | TRBV14 | TGTGCCAGCAGCCAGGGGCTGTACTATGGCTACACCTTC | CASSQGLYYGYTF
many | TRBJ1-2 | . | TRBV28 | TGTGCCAGCAGCCTAGTCGCCGGCTATGGCTACACCTTC | CASSLVAGYGYTF
once | TRBJ2-3 | . | TRBV5-1 | TGCGCCAGCAGCTTGGAACAGAAGGGTCTATGGGCAGATACGCAGTATTTT | CASSLEQKGLWADTQYF
. | TRBJ2-7 | . | TRBV9 | TGTGCCAGCAGCCCGGCTGTAGGTGGGTCAGCCTACGAGCAGTACTTC | CASSPAVGGSAYEQYF
. | TRBJ1-1 | . | TRBV30 | TGTGCCTGGAGTCACGGTGGTTCCCGGGGGACTGAAGCTTTCTTT | CAWSHGGSRGTEAFF
few | TRBJ2-2 | . | TRBV6-1 | TGTGCCAGCAGTGAAGCGCAGGAGGGGACCGGGGAGCTGTTTTTT | CASSEAQEGTGELFF
. | TRBJ1-5 | TRBD1 | TRBV28 | TGTGCCAGCAGTTTTGGGGGGTCGGGACAGGGCCTTCGGAGCAATCAGCCCCAGCATTTT | CASSFGGSGQGLRSNQPQHF
few | TRBJ1-1 | . | TRBV6-1 | TGTGCCAGCAATGGGCCCAGAGATCGGGCTTTCTTT | CASNGPRDRAFF
few | TRBJ2-7 | TRBD2 | TRBV6-1 | TGTGCCAGCAGTTACCCCGGGACTAGCGGGAGGGCCTCGACCAAGACGAGCTCCTACGAGCAGTACTTC | CASSYPGTSGRASTKTSSYEQYF